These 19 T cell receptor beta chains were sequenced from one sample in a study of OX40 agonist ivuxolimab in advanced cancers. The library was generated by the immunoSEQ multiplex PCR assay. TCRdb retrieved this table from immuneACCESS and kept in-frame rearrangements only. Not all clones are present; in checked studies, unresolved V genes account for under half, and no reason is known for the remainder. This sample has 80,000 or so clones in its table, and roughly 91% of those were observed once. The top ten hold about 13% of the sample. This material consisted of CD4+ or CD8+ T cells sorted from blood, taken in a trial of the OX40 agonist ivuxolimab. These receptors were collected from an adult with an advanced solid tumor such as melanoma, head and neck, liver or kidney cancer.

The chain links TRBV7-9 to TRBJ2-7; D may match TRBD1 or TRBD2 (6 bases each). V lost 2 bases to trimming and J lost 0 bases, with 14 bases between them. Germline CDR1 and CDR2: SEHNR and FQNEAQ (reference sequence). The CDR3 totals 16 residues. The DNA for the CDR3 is TGTGCCAGCAGCTTACCCAAGGGGGGAGGCTCCTACGAGCAGTACTTC. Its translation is CASSLPKGGGSYEQYF.

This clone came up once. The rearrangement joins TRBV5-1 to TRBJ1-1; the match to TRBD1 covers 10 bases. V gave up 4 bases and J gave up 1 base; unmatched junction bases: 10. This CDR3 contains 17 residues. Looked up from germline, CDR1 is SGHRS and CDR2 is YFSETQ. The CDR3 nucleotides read TGCGCCAGCAGCAGAATGACAGGGGGCCGACAGAACACTGAAGCTTTCTTT. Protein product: CASSRMTGGRQNTEAFF. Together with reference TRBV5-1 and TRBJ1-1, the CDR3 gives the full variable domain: KAGVTQTPRYLIKTRGQQVTLSCSPISGHRSVSWYQQTPGQGLQFLFEYFSETQRNKGNFPGRFSGRQFSNSRSEMNVSTLELGDSALYLCASSRMTGGRQNTEAFFGQGTRLTVV.

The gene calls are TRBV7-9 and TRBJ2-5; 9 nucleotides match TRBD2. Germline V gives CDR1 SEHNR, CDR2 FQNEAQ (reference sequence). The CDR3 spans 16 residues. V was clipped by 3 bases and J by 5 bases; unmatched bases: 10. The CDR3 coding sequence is TGTGCCAGCAGCTTGATGCGCGGGAGGGCCTCGGAGACCCAGTACTTC. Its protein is CASSLMRGRASETQYF.

The DNA of the CDR3 is TGTGCCAGCAGTTTCATACAGGTTTCTGGGGCCAACGTCCTGACTTTC. Amino acids: CASSFIQVSGANVLTF. This chain joins TRBV28 and TRBJ2-6; tentative D call: TRBD1 (5 bases). CDR1 and CDR2 from the germline V gene are MDHEN and SYDVKM. The germline V and J ends were trimmed by 3 bases and 1 base, with 10 bases remaining between them. The CDR3 is made up of 16 amino acids.

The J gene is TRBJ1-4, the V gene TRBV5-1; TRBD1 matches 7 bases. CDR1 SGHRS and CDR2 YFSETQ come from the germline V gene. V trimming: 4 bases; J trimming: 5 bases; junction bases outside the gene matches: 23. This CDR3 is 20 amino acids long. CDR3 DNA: TGCGCCAGCAGCCCGCGTCCTACAGACAGGGAGAGGGCACCAAATGAAAAACTGTTTTTT. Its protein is CASSPRPTDRERAPNEKLFF.

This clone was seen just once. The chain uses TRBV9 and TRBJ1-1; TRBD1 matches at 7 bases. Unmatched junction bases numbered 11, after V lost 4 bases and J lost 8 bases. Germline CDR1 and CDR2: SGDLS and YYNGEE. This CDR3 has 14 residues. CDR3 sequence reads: CASSSLQGLEEAFF. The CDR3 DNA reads TGTGCCAGCAGCTCCTTACAGGGGCTTGAGGAAGCTTTCTTT.

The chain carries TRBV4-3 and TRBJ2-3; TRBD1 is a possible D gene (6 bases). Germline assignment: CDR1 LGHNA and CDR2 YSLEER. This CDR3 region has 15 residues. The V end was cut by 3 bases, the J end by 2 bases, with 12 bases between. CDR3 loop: CASSQRTANTDTQYF. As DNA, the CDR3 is TGCGCCAGCAGCCAGAGGACAGCAAACACAGATACGCAGTATTTT.

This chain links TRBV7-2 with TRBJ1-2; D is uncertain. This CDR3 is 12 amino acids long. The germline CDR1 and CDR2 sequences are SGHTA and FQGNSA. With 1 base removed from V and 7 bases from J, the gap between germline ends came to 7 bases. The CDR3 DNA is TGTGCCAGCAGCTTAGGTGGAGGTGGCTACACCTTC. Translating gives CASSLGGGGYTF.

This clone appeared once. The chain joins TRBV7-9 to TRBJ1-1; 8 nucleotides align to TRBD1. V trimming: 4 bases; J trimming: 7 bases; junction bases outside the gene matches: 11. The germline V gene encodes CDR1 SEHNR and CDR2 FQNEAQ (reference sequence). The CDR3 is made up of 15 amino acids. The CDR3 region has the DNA TGTGCCAGCAGCTCCCGGACAGGGATTAGCGGTGAAGCTTTCTTT. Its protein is CASSSRTGISGEAFF.

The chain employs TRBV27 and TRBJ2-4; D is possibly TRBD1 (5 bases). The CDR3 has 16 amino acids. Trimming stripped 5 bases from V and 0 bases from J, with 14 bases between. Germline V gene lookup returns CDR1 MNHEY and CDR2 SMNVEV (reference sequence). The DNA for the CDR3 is TGTGCCAGCAGTCCCGTGGGGCAGGCAGCCAAAAACATTCAGTACTTC. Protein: CASSPVGQAAKNIQYF.

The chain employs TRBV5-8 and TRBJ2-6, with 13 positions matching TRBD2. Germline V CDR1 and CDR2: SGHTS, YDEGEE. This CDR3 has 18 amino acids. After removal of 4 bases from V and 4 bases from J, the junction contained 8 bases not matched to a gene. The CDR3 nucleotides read TGTGCCAGCAGCCACCTACTAGCGGGAGGGCGAGGGGCCAACGTCCTGACTTTC. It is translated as CASSHLLAGGRGANVLTF. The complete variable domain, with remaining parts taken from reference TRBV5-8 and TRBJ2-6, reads EAGVTQSPTHLIKTRGQQATLRCSPISGHTSVYWYQQALGLGLQFLLWYDEGEERNRGNFPPRFSGRQFPNYSSELNVNALELEDSALYLCASSHLLAGGRGANVLTFGAGSRLTVL.

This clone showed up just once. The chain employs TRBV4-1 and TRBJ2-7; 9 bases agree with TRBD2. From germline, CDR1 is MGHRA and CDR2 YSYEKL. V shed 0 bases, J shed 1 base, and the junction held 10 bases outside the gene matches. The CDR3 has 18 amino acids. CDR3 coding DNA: TGCGCCAGCAGCCAAGACTCCCGACTAGCGGTCCCTTCCTACGAGCAGTACTTC. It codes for CASSQDSRLAVPSYEQYF.

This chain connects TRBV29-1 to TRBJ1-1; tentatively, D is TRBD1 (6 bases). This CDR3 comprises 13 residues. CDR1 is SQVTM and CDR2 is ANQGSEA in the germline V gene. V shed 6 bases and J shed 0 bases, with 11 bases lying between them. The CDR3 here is CSVAGGLNTEAFF. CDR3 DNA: TGCAGCGTCGCCGGGGGCCTGAACACTGAAGCTTTCTTT.

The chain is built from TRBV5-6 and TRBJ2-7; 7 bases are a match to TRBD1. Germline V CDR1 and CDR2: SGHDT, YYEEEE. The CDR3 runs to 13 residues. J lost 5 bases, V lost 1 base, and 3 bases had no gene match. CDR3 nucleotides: TGTGCCAGCAGCTTGAACAGGGGTAACGAGCAGTACTTC. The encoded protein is CASSLNRGNEQYF.

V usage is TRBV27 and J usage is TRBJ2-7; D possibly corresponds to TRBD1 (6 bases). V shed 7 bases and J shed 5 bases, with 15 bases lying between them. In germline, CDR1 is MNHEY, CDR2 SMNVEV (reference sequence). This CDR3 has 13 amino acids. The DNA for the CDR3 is TGTGCCAGCACCGATGGACAGAAAGACGAGCAGTACTTC. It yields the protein CASTDGQKDEQYF.

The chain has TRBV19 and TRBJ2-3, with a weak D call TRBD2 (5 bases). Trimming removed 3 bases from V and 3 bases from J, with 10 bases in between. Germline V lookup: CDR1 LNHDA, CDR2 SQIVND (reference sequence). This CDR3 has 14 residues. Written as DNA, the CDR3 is TGTGCCAGTAGTATTTTACGGGAAACAGATACGCAGTATTTT. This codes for CASSILRETDTQYF.

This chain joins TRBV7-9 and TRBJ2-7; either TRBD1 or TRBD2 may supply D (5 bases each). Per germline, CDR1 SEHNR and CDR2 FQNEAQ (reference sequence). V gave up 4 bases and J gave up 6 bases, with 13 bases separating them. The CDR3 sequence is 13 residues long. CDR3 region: CASSSRWGPEQYF. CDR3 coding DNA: TGTGCCAGCAGCTCAAGGTGGGGACCCGAGCAGTACTTC.

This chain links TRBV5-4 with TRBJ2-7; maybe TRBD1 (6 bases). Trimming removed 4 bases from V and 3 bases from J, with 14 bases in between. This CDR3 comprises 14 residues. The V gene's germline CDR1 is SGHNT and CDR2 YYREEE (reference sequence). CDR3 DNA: TGTGCCAGCAGCATAGACAGGTTGGGCTACGAGCAGTACTTC. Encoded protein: CASSIDRLGYEQYF.

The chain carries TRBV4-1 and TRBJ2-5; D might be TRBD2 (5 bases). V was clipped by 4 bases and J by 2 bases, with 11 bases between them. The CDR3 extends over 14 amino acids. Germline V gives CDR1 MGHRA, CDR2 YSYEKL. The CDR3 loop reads CASSPPPGQETQYF. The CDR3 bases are TGCGCCAGCAGCCCTCCTCCGGGACAAGAGACCCAGTACTTC.